This T cell receptor beta chain originates from a study of blood T cell repertoires in COVID-19. Study summary: Whether acute or convalescent, the COVID-19 samples came from the United States, Italy and Spain. T cells, B-cell-depleted T cells, or PBMCs provided the cDNA or gDNA that served as material.

In the authors' workflow: Researchers report that nucleated cell counts were estimated from reference gene primer amplification. Sequencing used immunoSEQ multiplex PCR; TCRdb keeps in-frame clones, though not all of them. That table gives V, J and clone size, and the DNA gave D and trimming. Seen here are just over 35,000 clones, roughly 77% observed once, and the top ten hold 42%. Looked up from germline, CDR1 is SGDLS and CDR2 is YYNGEE. V shed 7 bases and J 6 bases; nucleotides not matched to a gene: 8. This CDR3 contains 14 residues. This clonotype was sampled from a human donor in a cohort sampled during active or convalescent COVID-19. The donor label of this sample is uncertain. The gene calls are TRBV9 and TRBJ2-2, with 8 bases that match TRBD1. The specimen sequenced was peripheral blood. The CDR3, as DNA: TGTGCCAGCGCGACAGGGGTCAATGCCGGGGAGCTGTTTTTT. Residues: CASATGVNAGELFF.